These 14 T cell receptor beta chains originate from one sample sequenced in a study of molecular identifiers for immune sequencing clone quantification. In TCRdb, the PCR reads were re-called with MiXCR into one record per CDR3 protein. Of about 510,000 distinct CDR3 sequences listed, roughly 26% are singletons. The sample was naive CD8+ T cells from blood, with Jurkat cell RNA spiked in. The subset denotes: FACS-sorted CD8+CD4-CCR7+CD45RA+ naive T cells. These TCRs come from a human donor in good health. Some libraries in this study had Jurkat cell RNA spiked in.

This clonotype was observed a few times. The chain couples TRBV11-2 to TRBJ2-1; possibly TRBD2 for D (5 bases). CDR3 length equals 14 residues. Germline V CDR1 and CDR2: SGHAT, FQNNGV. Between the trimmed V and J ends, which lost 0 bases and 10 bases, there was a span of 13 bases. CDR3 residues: CASSLDGAEVEQFF. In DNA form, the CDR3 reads TGTGCCAGCAGCTTAGACGGAGCGGAAGTAGAGCAGTTCTTC.

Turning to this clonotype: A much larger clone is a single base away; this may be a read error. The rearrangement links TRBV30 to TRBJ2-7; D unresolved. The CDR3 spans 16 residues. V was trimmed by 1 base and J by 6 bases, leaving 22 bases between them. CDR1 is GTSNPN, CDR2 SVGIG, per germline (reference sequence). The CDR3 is CAWSAGLLSAYCEQYF. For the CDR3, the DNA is TGTGCCTGGAGTGCCGGTTTGTTAAGCGCGTACTGCGAGCAGTACTTC. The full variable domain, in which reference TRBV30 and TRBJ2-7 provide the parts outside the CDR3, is SQTIHQWPATLVQPVGSPLSLECTVEGTSNPNLYWYRQAAGRGLQLLFYSVGIGQISSEVPQNLSASRPQDRQFILSSKKLLLSDSGFYLCAWSAGLLSAYCEQYFGPGTRLTVT.

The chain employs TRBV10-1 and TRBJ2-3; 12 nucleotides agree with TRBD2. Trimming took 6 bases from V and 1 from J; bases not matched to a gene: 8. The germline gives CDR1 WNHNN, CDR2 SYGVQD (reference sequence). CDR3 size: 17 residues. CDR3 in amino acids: CASSEITSGRCTDTQYF. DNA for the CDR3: TGCGCCAGCAGCGAGATAACTAGCGGGAGGTGCACAGATACGCAGTATTTT.

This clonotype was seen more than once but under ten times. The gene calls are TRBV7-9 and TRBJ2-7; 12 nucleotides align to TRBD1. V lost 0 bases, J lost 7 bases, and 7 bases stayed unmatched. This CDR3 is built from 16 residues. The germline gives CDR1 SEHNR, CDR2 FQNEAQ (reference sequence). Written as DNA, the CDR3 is TGTGCCAGCAGCTTAGCTCCCGGGACAGGGGGCGAAGAGCAGTACTTC. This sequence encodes CASSLAPGTGGEEQYF.

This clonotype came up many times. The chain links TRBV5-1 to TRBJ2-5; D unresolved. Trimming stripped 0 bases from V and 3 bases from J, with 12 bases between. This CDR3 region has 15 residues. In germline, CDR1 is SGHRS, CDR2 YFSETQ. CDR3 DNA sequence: TGCGCCAGCAGCTTGGCGGACCACTTTGAAGAGACCCAGTACTTC. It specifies CASSLADHFEETQYF.

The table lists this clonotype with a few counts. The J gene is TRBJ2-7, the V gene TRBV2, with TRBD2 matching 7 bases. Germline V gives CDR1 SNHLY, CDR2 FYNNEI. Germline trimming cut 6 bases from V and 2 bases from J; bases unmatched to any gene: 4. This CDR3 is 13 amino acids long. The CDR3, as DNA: TGTGCCAGCAGCGGGGACTACACCTACGAGCAGTACTTC. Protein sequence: CASSGDYTYEQYF. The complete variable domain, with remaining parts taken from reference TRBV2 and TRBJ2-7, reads EPEVTQTPSHQVTQMGQEVILRCVPISNHLYFYWYRQILGQKVEFLVSFYNNEISEKSEIFDDQFSVERPDGSNFTLKIRSTKLEDSAMYFCASSGDYTYEQYFGPGTRLTVT.

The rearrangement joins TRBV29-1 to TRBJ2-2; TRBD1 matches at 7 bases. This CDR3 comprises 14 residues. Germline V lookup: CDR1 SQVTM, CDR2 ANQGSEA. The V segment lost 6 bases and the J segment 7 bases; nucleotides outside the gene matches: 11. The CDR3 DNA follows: TGCAGCGTGGCCGGACAGGTACTGGACGGGGAGCTGTTTTTT. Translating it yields CSVAGQVLDGELFF.

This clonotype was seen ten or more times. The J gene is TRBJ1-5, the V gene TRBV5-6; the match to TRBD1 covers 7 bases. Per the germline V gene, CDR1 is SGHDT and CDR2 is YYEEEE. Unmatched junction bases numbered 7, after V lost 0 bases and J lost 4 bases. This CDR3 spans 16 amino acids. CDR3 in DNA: TGTGCCAGCAGCTTGGCGGGGGACAGCCAGAATCAGCCCCAGCATTTT. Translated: CASSLAGDSQNQPQHF.

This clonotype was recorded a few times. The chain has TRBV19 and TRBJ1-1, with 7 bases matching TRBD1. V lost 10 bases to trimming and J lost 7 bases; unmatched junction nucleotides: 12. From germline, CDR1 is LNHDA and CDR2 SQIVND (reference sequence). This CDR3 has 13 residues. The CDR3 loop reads CATRQGSTNEAFF. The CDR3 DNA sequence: TGTGCCACACGACAGGGCTCGACTAATGAAGCTTTCTTT.

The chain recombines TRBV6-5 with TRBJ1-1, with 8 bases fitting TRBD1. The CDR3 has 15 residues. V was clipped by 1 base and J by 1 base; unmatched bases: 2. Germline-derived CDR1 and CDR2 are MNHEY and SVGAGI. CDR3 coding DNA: TGTGCCAGCAGTTACTTAGGACAGGGGAACACTGAAGCTTTCTTT. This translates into CASSYLGQGNTEAFF.

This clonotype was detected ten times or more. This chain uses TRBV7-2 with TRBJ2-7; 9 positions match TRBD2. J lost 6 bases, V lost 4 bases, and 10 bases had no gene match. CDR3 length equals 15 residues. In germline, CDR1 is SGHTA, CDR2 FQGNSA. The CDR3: CASSSSSGTSREQYF. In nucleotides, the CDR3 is TGTGCCAGCAGCTCATCTAGCGGGACATCTCGCGAGCAGTACTTC.

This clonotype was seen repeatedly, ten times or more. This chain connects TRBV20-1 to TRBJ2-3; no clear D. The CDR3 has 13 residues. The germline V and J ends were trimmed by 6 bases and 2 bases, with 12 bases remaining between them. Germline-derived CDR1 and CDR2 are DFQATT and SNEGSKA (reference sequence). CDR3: CSADIVDTDTQYF. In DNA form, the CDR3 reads TGCAGTGCCGACATAGTAGACACAGATACGCAGTATTTT.

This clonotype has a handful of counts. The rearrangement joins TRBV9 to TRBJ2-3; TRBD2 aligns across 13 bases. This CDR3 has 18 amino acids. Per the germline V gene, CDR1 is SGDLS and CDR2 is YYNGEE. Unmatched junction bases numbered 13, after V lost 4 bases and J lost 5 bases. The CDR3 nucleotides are TGTGCCAGCAGCATCGGACTAGCGGGGGAATGGGGTCGAGATACGCAGTATTTT. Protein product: CASSIGLAGEWGRDTQYF.

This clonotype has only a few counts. CDR3 nucleotide sequence: TGTGCCAGCAGCTTGAGCCTAGGTACGGACTATGGCTACACCTTC. Protein sequence: CASSLSLGTDYGYTF. The gene calls are TRBV11-2 and TRBJ1-2; D uncertain. Deletions cut 3 bases from V and 3 bases from J, with 14 bases between. This CDR3 spans 15 amino acids. CDR1 SGHAT and CDR2 FQNNGV come from the germline V gene.